This TCR beta chain was captured by sequencing in a study of T cell repertoires in cytomegalovirus infection. The overall study: Recently identified HLA-C-restricted CMV epitopes and well-studied HLA-B-restricted CMV epitopes were used by the study. CMV infection plus the matching HLA type was flagged by public TCR beta signatures.

There are a few counts of this clonotype. Its target is unknown. TCRdb independently ran MiXCR on the reads; one entry per CDR3 protein. Seen here are about half a million distinct CDR3 sequences, around a third observed once, and the top ten hold 17%. Germline loops: CDR1 SGHTA, CDR2 FQGNSA. This CDR3 comprises 15 residues. With 5 bases removed from V and 1 base from J, the gap between germline ends came to 14 bases. Study outcomes and limitations: Carriers of CMV plus the relevant HLA were identified by cumulative public TCR beta family frequency.

The clonotype was recovered from a human donor in good health (CMV status not recorded). Some clones in this sample may be carry-over from other donors' samples. The J gene is TRBJ1-1, the V gene TRBV7-2, with D possibly being TRBD1 (6 bases). The source material was cultured PBMCs, sampled from culture after CMV antigen stimulation. CDR3 DNA sequence: TGTGCCAGCAGCCCGCTCGGACAGCGGAACACTGAAGCTTTCTTT. This encodes CASSPLGQRNTEAFF.